Shown below are 5 T cell receptor beta chains from a single sample sequenced in a study of blood T cell repertoires in COVID-19. Clones were sequenced by immunoSEQ multiplex PCR, and TCRdb holds only the in-frame ones, with some missing. The data contain 40,000 to 50,000 clones, 65% to 85% of them singletons. Specimen: peripheral blood. These receptors came from a man in his forties with active or convalescent COVID-19.

This chain links TRBV5-1 with TRBJ1-1; D is ambiguous. Trimming took off 7 bases at V and 12 bases at J, with 19 bases between the two ends. CDR3 length equals 12 residues. Germline CDR1 and CDR2: SGHRS and YFSETQ. CDR3 DNA sequence: TGCGCCAGCCCCGAGAGGGCCGTCAGTCCTTTCTTT. Residues: CASPERAVSPFF. Using reference TRBV5-1 and TRBJ1-1 for the parts outside the CDR3, the full variable domain is KAGVTQTPRYLIKTRGQQVTLSCSPISGHRSVSWYQQTPGQGLQFLFEYFSETQRNKGNFPGRFSGRQFSNSRSEMNVSTLELGDSALYLCASPERAVSPFFGQGTRLTVV.

The chain carries TRBV9 and TRBJ1-1; D not certain. V dropped 2 bases and J dropped 1 base, with 6 bases sitting between them. CDR1 is SGDLS, CDR2 YYNGEE, per germline. The CDR3 is 13 residues long. The CDR3 bases are TGTGCCAGCAGCGTTAGTCCGAACACTGAAGCTTTCTTT. Amino acid sequence: CASSVSPNTEAFF.

V usage is TRBV30 and J usage is TRBJ2-3, with 12 bases lining up with TRBD1. CDR1 GTSNPN and CDR2 SVGIG come from the germline V gene (reference sequence). The length of the CDR3 is 13 residues. J lost 6 bases, V lost 8 bases, and 6 bases had no gene match. The CDR3 sequence is CAAGTGGRDTQYF. The CDR3 DNA follows: TGTGCCGCCGGGACAGGGGGCCGGGATACGCAGTATTTT.

V is TRBV5-1 and J is TRBJ1-1; TRBD1 matches 7 bases. Trimming cost V 3 bases and J 1 base; bases outside gene matches: 12. Germline lookup yields CDR1 SGHRS and CDR2 YFSETQ. This CDR3 comprises 17 residues. The CDR3 region is CASSSLPVGTANTEAFF. The CDR3 nucleotides are TGCGCCAGCAGCTCCCTACCTGTAGGGACAGCGAACACTGAAGCTTTCTTT. Filled out from reference TRBV5-1 and TRBJ1-1, the complete variable domain reads KAGVTQTPRYLIKTRGQQVTLSCSPISGHRSVSWYQQTPGQGLQFLFEYFSETQRNKGNFPGRFSGRQFSNSRSEMNVSTLELGDSALYLCASSSLPVGTANTEAFFGQGTRLTVV.

The chain carries TRBV15 and TRBJ2-7; 7 bases map to TRBD1. V was pared by 0 bases and J by 6 bases, with 8 bases of the junction left unmatched. CDR3 length equals 15 residues. CDR1 LNHNV and CDR2 YYDKDF come from the germline V gene (reference sequence). The CDR3 nucleotides are TGTGCCACCAGCAGAGACGAAGGGGGCTTTTCCGAGCAGTACTTC. It is translated as CATSRDEGGFSEQYF.